The sequence of this T cell receptor (beta chain) was determined in a study of cytomegalovirus exposure and HLA in healthy donors (dated by TCRdb to 2016 to 2017). About the study as a whole: An earlier analysis of approximately 590 of the donors reported more than 250 Gb of sequence data and around 110 million unique TCR beta sequences from 150 million to 200 million T cells. An early release covering 550 to 650 HLA-typed donors comprised about 310 gigabases of sequencing data and around 86 million unique TCR sequences. Among the roughly 400 genotyped donors, approximately 77% belonged to the genetic ancestry cluster associated with self-reported Caucasian donors. The study was designed to test whether signatures of past pathogen exposure could be identified by cataloging public T cell receptors. The T cell repertoires of 700 or so subjects were profiled by immunosequencing and related to cytomegalovirus serostatus. Besides the first cohort of around 670 subjects, a separate validation cohort made up of around 120 different subjects was used. The study combined high-throughput TCR immunosequencing, statistical association of individual TCRs with disease status, and machine learning to predict cytomegalovirus infection status. A later analysis re-analyzed previously published TCR beta repertoires from roughly 690 donors and added high-resolution HLA genotyping to study TCR occurrence patterns. Rather than using new phenotypic data, the later analysis identified candidate immune exposures from TCR beta sequences and from how often those sequences occurred across donors. To decide whether each TCR beta V gene segment behaved as functional or pseudogenic, an earlier analysis of over 500 of the donors relied on high-throughput TCR beta sequencing. Donor age, sex, ethnicity and CMV serostatus were collected together with the repertoire data. A later genetic analysis took genome-wide SNP genotypes for about three fifths of the roughly 670 donors and used that subset as a discovery cohort. Every discovery cohort repertoire had been produced on one sequencing platform. Class I and class II HLA loci were covered by the typing at four-digit resolution. Typing coverage differed by locus: A, B, C, DRB1 and DQB1 were typed in about 620-640 donors, DQA1 in about 500, DPA1 in nearly 610, and DPB1 in 450 to 490. Four or five DR-DQ haplotypes were handled as single units for association and clustering, since linkage in the cohort was strong. Among 300 to 500 genotyped donors of the cohort, an average of roughly 230,000 unique TCR beta nucleotide sequences was sequenced per donor, of which about 18% were non-productive.

General findings and caveats noted by the study authors: Most CMV-associated TCR beta chains appeared to be HLA-restricted in a later analysis, and the HLA associations seemed to be driven largely by CMV exposure. Compared with equally common non-associated chains, HLA-associated TCR beta chains in a later analysis were more clonally expanded and had lower generation probabilities. A group of highly shared sequence variants was considered likely to be a technical artifact of the sequencing pipeline. HLA typing was unavailable for some donors at each locus, so association tests used only the typed subset. The earlier analysis of around 600 of the donors excluded roughly 17 rarely observed V segments, including chromosome 9 orphons, because counts were too low. Across donors, most TCR sequences were observed very rarely, whereas some public TCRs were present in many individuals. A later genetic analysis associated a missense DCLRE1C variant with V-gene and J-gene trimming of TCR beta chains, and an independent cohort replicated the association. Linkage disequilibrium might explain the correlated functional status among segregating V segments, but an unknown experimental factor could not be ruled out. Compared with the roughly 670-donor mean, donors in an Asian-associated ancestry cluster had fewer N-insertions in productive TCRs, according to a later genetic analysis. A later analysis reported that several top co-occurrence clusters appeared linked to parvovirus B19, influenza, CMV and Epstein-Barr virus. This cohort had only TCR beta chains sequenced, and the lack of alpha or paired-chain data limited which features could be detected. In a later analysis, the rate of TCR association differed among HLA loci, with DRB1 alleles having the most associated TCRs and HLA-C alleles having the fewest. The presence/absence analyses assumed that sequencing depth was roughly uniform across donors, and that assumption may not be true. A total of 150 or so TCR beta chains were listed by the study as associated with cytomegalovirus. A later analysis associated some 17,000 TCR beta sequences with specific HLA alleles at a false discovery rate of 0.05. A further reported finding was that TCR beta sequences accurately predicted the HLA-A and HLA-B alleles for most subjects in the first cohort. Some IMGT-functional V segments, including TRBV6-2 and TRBV6-3, could not be told apart with the 87-base-pair reads, so those segments were excluded. When HLA alleles, especially DR and DQ, strongly co-occurred, attributing TCR associations to individual alleles was difficult. In both the original and validation cohorts, the classifier was reported to diagnose cytomegalovirus status with high specificity and sensitivity. An earlier analysis of approximately 540 of the donors showed that most TCR beta V segments appeared in productive rearrangements either about 90% or about 30% of the time, which broadly matched IMGT annotations. In vitro tests confirmed that three of the cytomegalovirus-associated TCR beta chains recognize cytomegalovirus antigens. For the cohort, immune exposure information was limited to CMV serostatus. The authors suggested that the approach could potentially be generalized to other disease states and immunological phenotypes.

About this clone itself: Its cognate antigen has yet to be identified. Base qualities are not provided; no much larger clone lies one nucleotide away.

Including the terminal cysteine and phenylalanine, the CDR3 comprises 15 residues. The sequence is cut down to CDR3 DNA, 45 bases in frame from base 1. Trimming at the junction amounts to 4 bases on V and 5 bases on J, and the germline ends lie 17 bases apart. For CDR1 and CDR2, the germline V gene lists SGHDT and YYEEEE. Library creation used the immunoSEQ multiplex PCR assay. For the multiplex PCR, a mixture combining 60 forward primers for TCR Vbeta segments and 13 reverse primers for TCR Jbeta segments was used. The CDR3 region of rearranged TCR beta genes was amplified from genomic DNA with a multiplex PCR assay. On the Illumina HiSeq System, the amplified TCR beta libraries were sequenced as 87-base-pair reads. Per the authors' processing: A later analysis tallied 70 million to 100 million unique TCR beta chains across the 660 or so repertoires, and approximately 11 million of those chains were shared by two or more donors. Raw reads were error-corrected and collapsed into unique sequences by a nearest-neighbor algorithm in which closely related sequences were merged to remove PCR and sequencing errors. CDR3 sequences were aligned to IMGT reference sequences to assign V, D and J gene segments. For a sequence to be retained, a match of at least six nucleotides to both a V gene segment and a J gene segment was required. Rearrangements were classified as productive when the CDR3 lacked stop codons and remained in frame with V and J, and all other rearrangements were classified as non-productive. CDR3 was defined according to IMGT convention as the region running from the second conserved V-encoded cysteine to the conserved J-encoded phenylalanine. The earlier analysis of around 640 of the donors excluded sequences that lacked an unambiguous match to a single V gene segment. An earlier analysis of fewer than 750 of the donors called V segments functional above 56.7% productive rearrangements and segregating when the between-donor standard deviation exceeded 5%. A statistical classification framework was developed to diagnose cytomegalovirus status using the catalog of TCR beta chain sequences. A later analysis assigned V and J genes by comparing TCR nucleotide sequences with IMGT/GENE-DB human TR gene sequences. A later analysis assigned CDR3 sequences and most-parsimonious VDJ recombination scenarios with the TCRdist pipeline. A later analysis defined each TCR beta chain by its CDR3 amino acid sequence plus V-gene family, and excluded reads lacking a unique V-gene family. In a later analysis, some 600 highly shared, low-generation-probability nucleotide sequences were removed to address suspected cross-contamination and a sequencing artifact. In a later analysis, a clonal expansion index was calculated for each public chain from normalized within-repertoire ranks of inferred template counts. A later analysis computed generation probabilities with a VDJ recombination model fitted to out-of-frame rearrangements, and checked the results against IGoR. In a later analysis, hypergeometric tests were used to score TCR-TCR, TCR-HLA and TCR-CMV co-occurrence, with a repertoire-size bias correction applied to TCR pairs. To estimate false discovery rates, a later analysis permuted the HLA or CMV assignments 20 times. In a later analysis, co-occurring TCRs were grouped using DBSCAN, and TCRdist sequence similarity was added for clustering within HLA-allele-positive subsets. Repertoires with fewer than 30,000 or more than 120,000 public chains were left out of co-occurrence clustering, as were four to six repertoires with anomalous nucleotide sharing. TCRdb provides this immuneACCESS table in a form limited to in-frame rearrangements. Some clones are lacking; in checked studies, under half of them reflect an unresolved V gene, and why the rest are absent is not known. For V, J and clone size, that table is used; D and trimming come from the DNA. Recorded for this sample are about 130,000 clones; about two thirds of them occurred a single time. The ten top clones hold 2% to 3% of the sample.

In total, just over 650 healthy bone marrow donors made up the cohort. All cohort members were sampled while nominally healthy, although unrecorded immune exposures were likely present. The donor tested CMV seropositive and was one of the 289 seropositive cohort members. Every donor gave a peripheral blood sample, and the peripheral blood mononuclear cells from that sample were used for TCR beta sequencing. Genomic DNA extraction from the blood cell samples was performed with the Qiagen DNeasy Blood Extraction Kit. The sequence came from a woman aged 60 to 75 in good health and CMV-seropositive. Sequencing used PBMCs. Recombination joined TRBV5-6 with TRBJ2-3; 7 matching bases give a weak D call of TRBD1. CDR3 region: CASSRTQGGEDTQYF. Read as DNA, the sequence is TGTGCCAGCAGCCGTACGCAGGGGGGTGAAGATACGCAGTATTTT.